This T cell receptor beta chain was retrieved from a study of CD8 T cells in ankylosing spondylitis. Germline CDR1 is SQVTM and CDR2 is ANQGSEA. Trimming left V 3 bases short and J 4 bases short, with 11 bases between. The CDR3 length is 13 residues. Points from the study as a whole: What seemed typical of ankylosing spondylitis blood was a TCR beta motif built from eight highly homologous variants. In ankylosing spondylitis patients, matched synovial fluid reportedly showed significant enrichment of disease-linked clones. There were earlier reports of some motif variants in reactive arthritis synovial fluid and blood.

Making use of molecular barcodes, quantitative 5'-RACE generated TCR beta libraries. Each CDR3 protein is one row after TCRdb ran MiXCR on the 5' RACE reads. The profile covers about 330,000 distinct CDR3 sequences, with roughly 8% appearing a single time and approximately 14% taken by the ten largest. This clonotype occurred a few times. The antigen is unknown. Source material: blood, either unsorted or a sorted T cell fraction (not recorded which). J is TRBJ2-3 and V is TRBV29-1; D ambiguous. The source of this sequence is a male donor with ankylosing spondylitis. The CDR3 sequence: CSVDATAADTQYF. CDR3 DNA sequence: TGCAGCGTTGATGCTACCGCCGCAGATACGCAGTATTTT.